Following are 24 T cell receptor beta chains from one sample sequenced in a study of blood T cell repertoires in COVID-19. Measured with immunoSEQ multiplex PCR; TCRdb has only the in-frame clones, and not every one. Of 70,000 to 95,000 clones in the sample, under 90% were seen once. Sequencing used peripheral blood. The receptors were sampled from a human donor in a cohort sampled during active COVID-19.

The chain employs TRBV4-1 and TRBJ2-7; 13 positions match TRBD2. Germline CDR1 reads MGHRA; CDR2 reads YSYEKL. CDR3 length equals 16 residues. V was pared by 3 bases and J by 4 bases, with 6 bases of the junction left unmatched. The CDR3 region is CASSHGLAGVAYEQYF. The CDR3 DNA is TGCGCCAGCAGCCACGGACTAGCGGGGGTGGCTTACGAGCAGTACTTC.

In this sample, this clone turned up once. This chain uses TRBV10-2 with TRBJ1-1, with a possible D match to TRBD1 (5 bases). There are 13 residues in the CDR3. The V and J ends lost 8 bases and 0 bases respectively, with 10 bases between them. Germline assignment: CDR1 WSHSY and CDR2 SAAADI. CDR3 nucleotides: TGCGCCAGCGGAAGGGGTCTGAACACTGAAGCTTTCTTT. This gives the protein CASGRGLNTEAFF.

The V gene is TRBV29-1, the J gene TRBJ1-3, with no clear D. There are 14 residues in the CDR3. V was clipped by 3 bases and J by 0 bases, with 9 bases between them. Germline V CDR1 and CDR2: SQVTM, ANQGSEA. The CDR3 DNA is TGCAGCGTTGAGGGCAGGCTCTCTGGAAACACCATATATTTT. This gives the protein CSVEGRLSGNTIYF.

The J gene is TRBJ2-2, the V gene TRBV6-1; a possible D gene is TRBD1 (5 bases). Germline V gives CDR1 MNHNS, CDR2 SASEGT. The CDR3 spans 18 residues. Trimming removed 4 bases at V and 6 bases at J, with 24 bases between. CDR3 region: CASSGHYEDSSLAGELFF. As DNA, the CDR3 is TGTGCCAGCAGTGGACACTACGAAGACAGTAGTCTAGCCGGGGAGCTGTTTTTT.

This sequence joins TRBV6-5 and TRBJ1-2; D not resolved. The CDR3 length is 13 residues. CDR1 MNHEY and CDR2 SVGAGI come from the germline V gene. Trimming took 3 bases from V and 4 from J, leaving 9 bases between them. CDR3 bases: TGTGCCAGCAGTTATGGGCAGCCCTATGGCTACACCTTC. Its translation: CASSYGQPYGYTF.

The J gene is TRBJ1-2, the V gene TRBV2; 9 bases line up with TRBD1. V shed 7 bases and J 8 bases; nucleotides not matched to a gene: 8. Germline loops: CDR1 SNHLY, CDR2 FYNNEI. This CDR3 has 13 residues. The CDR3 coding sequence is TGTGCCAGCATATCACAGGGGGCGCGGGGCTACACCTTC. This translates into CASISQGARGYTF.

The J gene is TRBJ2-1, the V gene TRBV15; TRBD2 matches at 8 bases. Germline CDR1 LNHNV, CDR2 YYDKDF (reference sequence). CDR3 length: 16 residues. V lost 1 base to trimming and J lost 6 bases; unmatched junction nucleotides: 8. CDR3 in DNA: TGTGCCACCAGCAGAGCTCTAAGCGGGGGCCTCAATGAGCAGTTCTTC. It codes for CATSRALSGGLNEQFF.

This clone has just a few counts. The chain recombines TRBV19 with TRBJ2-5; D possibly corresponds to TRBD1 (6 bases). The CDR3 is made up of 13 amino acids. V lost 5 bases to trimming and J lost 1 base, with 8 bases between them. Germline-derived CDR1 and CDR2 are LNHDA and SQIVND (reference sequence). DNA of the CDR3: TGTGCCAGTAGTCCGGACAGCCAAGAGACCCAGTACTTC. Amino acid sequence: CASSPDSQETQYF.

The J gene is TRBJ1-1, the V gene TRBV19; TRBD1 might be the D (6 bases). The CDR3 contains 16 residues. V was cut by 4 bases and J by 5 bases, with 20 bases left in between. The germline V gene encodes CDR1 LNHDA and CDR2 SQIVND (reference sequence). The CDR3 DNA is TGTGCCAGTAGTAGTGATGGCGGCAGGGGTGGGACTGAAGCTTTCTTT. The encoded protein is CASSSDGGRGGTEAFF.

V and J are TRBV2 and TRBJ1-5, with a tentative D call TRBD1 (5 bases). Germline V gives CDR1 SNHLY, CDR2 FYNNEI. The CDR3 is 13 amino acids. V gave up 11 bases and J gave up 2 bases, with 13 bases separating them. Written as DNA, the CDR3 is TGTGCCTTAGGGGCCTCGGGCAATCAGCCCCAGCATTTT. Translated, it gives CALGASGNQPQHF.

The rearrangement links TRBV15 to TRBJ2-1, with TRBD2 identical over 7 bases. The CDR3 consists of 15 residues. Germline values: CDR1 LNHNV, CDR2 YYDKDF (reference sequence). The trim removed 2 bases at V and 9 bases at J, leaving 10 bases unmatched. CDR3: CATSRQSGGVLEQFF. CDR3 DNA: TGTGCCACCAGCAGACAAAGTGGGGGGGTTCTTGAGCAGTTCTTC.

This rearrangement joins TRBV18 to TRBJ2-1; 16 nucleotides agree with TRBD2. V was pared by 1 base and J by 8 bases, with 5 bases of the junction left unmatched. CDR1 and CDR2 (germline): KGHSH, LQKENI. The CDR3 is made up of 17 amino acids. CDR3 nucleotide sequence: TGTGCCAGCTCACCACAAGGGACTAGCGGGGGGGCGGATGAGCAGTTCTTC. Encoded protein: CASSPQGTSGGADEQFF.

This chain uses TRBV6-2 or TRBV6-3 with TRBJ2-7; 9 bases are shared with TRBD1. The V and J ends lost 6 bases and 2 bases, in that order; junction bases with no gene match: 2. Germline CDR1 MNHEY, CDR2 SVGEGT. The CDR3 runs 13 residues. CDR3 bases: TGTGCCAGCAGCTGGACAGGGGCCTACGAGCAGTACTTC. This encodes CASSWTGAYEQYF.

The chain recombines TRBV5-6 with TRBJ2-1, with TRBD2 matching over 12 bases. Unmatched junction bases numbered 14, after V lost 0 bases and J lost 10 bases. The germline V gene has CDR1 SGHDT and CDR2 YYEEEE. The CDR3 is 18 amino acids. The CDR3 DNA reads TGTGCCAGCAGCTTGGTAACAGGTCTAGCGGGGGGGCTAGGGGAGCAGTTCTTC. Translated, it gives CASSLVTGLAGGLGEQFF. Variable domain in full (rest from reference TRBV5-6 and TRBJ2-1): DAGVTQSPTHLIKTRGQQVTLRCSPKSGHDTVSWYQQALGQGPQFIFQYYEEEERQRGNFPDRFSGHQFPNYSSELNVNALLLGDSALYLCASSLVTGLAGGLGEQFFGPGTRLTVL.

The rearrangement uses TRBV18 and TRBJ2-7, with 8 bases identical to TRBD2. Germline V gene lookup returns CDR1 KGHSH and CDR2 LQKENI. This CDR3 contains 15 residues. The V segment lost 6 bases and the J segment 1 base; nucleotides outside the gene matches: 8. The DNA of the CDR3 is TGTGCCAGCTCTGAGCAGAGACTAGCGTCCTACGAGCAGTACTTC. Its protein product is CASSEQRLASYEQYF.

J is TRBJ2-3 and V is TRBV9; TRBD1 aligns across 7 bases. The V gene's germline CDR1 is SGDLS and CDR2 YYNGEE. With 0 bases clipped from V and 1 base from J, the junction kept 11 bases outside the gene matches. This CDR3 comprises 18 residues. The CDR3 DNA reads TGTGCCAGCAGCGTAGATGGGGAACAGGGGTTGGGCACAGATACGCAGTATTTT. It specifies CASSVDGEQGLGTDTQYF.

The rearrangement joins TRBV6-5 to TRBJ1-1, with 7 positions matching TRBD1. The length of the CDR3 is 14 residues. J gave up 1 base and V 7 bases, and 6 bases lay outside the gene matches. Germline V CDR1 and CDR2: MNHEY, SVGAGI. The CDR3 here is CASTEGAGNTEAFF. In DNA form, the CDR3 reads TGTGCCAGCACCGAGGGGGCCGGGAACACTGAAGCTTTCTTT.

The chain links TRBV19 to TRBJ2-7; 8 nucleotides align to TRBD2. V was pared by 1 base and J by 4 bases, with 9 bases of the junction left unmatched. CDR3 length equals 16 residues. Germline V gene sequence: CDR1 LNHDA, CDR2 SQIVND (reference sequence). CDR3 coding DNA: TGTGCCAGTAGTATAGCAAACCCCGGCGGGGGGTACGAGCAGTACTTC. This sequence encodes CASSIANPGGGYEQYF.

This clone came up once. The genes are TRBV5-1 and TRBJ2-7; D gene uncertain. The V end lost 0 bases, the J end lost 4 bases, and 5 bases lay between the germline ends. Germline values: CDR1 SGHRS, CDR2 YFSETQ. CDR3 length: 12 residues. The CDR3 coding sequence is TGCGCCAGCAGCTTGGGTCGGTACGAGCAGTACTTC. Encoded protein: CASSLGRYEQYF.

This clone was seen only once. This chain joins TRBV28 and TRBJ1-4; D unresolved. V was shortened by 11 bases and J by 10 bases, with 23 bases between the two germline ends. This CDR3 has 14 residues. CDR1 is MDHEN and CDR2 is SYDVKM in the germline V gene. CDR3 region: CAGSGTFRSRKLFF. Written as DNA, the CDR3 is TGTGCCGGGAGTGGCACCTTCCGATCCAGAAAACTGTTTTTT.

Here the CDR3 DNA reads TGCGCCAGCAGCTTGGTGGGACAGGGGTACGACGACACAGATACGCAGTATTTT. It specifies CASSLVGQGYDDTDTQYF. The rearrangement links TRBV5-1 to TRBJ2-3; 10 positions match TRBD1. Germline assignment: CDR1 SGHRS and CDR2 YFSETQ. The ends lost 0 bases at V and 2 bases at J; junction bases unmatched: 9. The CDR3 length is 18 residues.

This chain links TRBV9 with TRBJ1-6, with TRBD1 as a possible D gene (6 bases). With 4 bases removed from V and 8 bases from J, the gap between germline ends came to 16 bases. CDR3 length: 15 residues. Per germline, CDR1 SGDLS and CDR2 YYNGEE. The CDR3 loop reads CASSPPGHGDSPLHF. The DNA of the CDR3 is TGTGCCAGCAGCCCACCGGGACACGGGGATTCACCCCTCCACTTT.

V usage is TRBV7-3 and J usage is TRBJ2-1, with TRBD2 identical over 10 bases. Per germline, CDR1 SGHTA and CDR2 FQGTGA. V lost 5 bases, J lost 6 bases, and 10 bases stayed unmatched. This CDR3 contains 16 residues. The CDR3, as DNA: TGTGCCAGCAGCCCGGGCCCTAGCGGGGGTATCAATGAGCAGTTCTTC. Translated: CASSPGPSGGINEQFF.

The V call is TRBV12-5, the J call TRBJ1-1; 9 nucleotides line up with TRBD1. CDR1 and CDR2 (germline): LGHNT, FRNRAP. CDR3 length equals 18 residues. J gave up 0 bases and V 0 bases, and 8 bases lay outside the gene matches. The CDR3 sequence: CASGLVLHGQGMNTEAFF. Here the CDR3 DNA reads TGTGCTAGTGGTTTGGTACTCCACGGACAGGGGATGAACACTGAAGCTTTCTTT.